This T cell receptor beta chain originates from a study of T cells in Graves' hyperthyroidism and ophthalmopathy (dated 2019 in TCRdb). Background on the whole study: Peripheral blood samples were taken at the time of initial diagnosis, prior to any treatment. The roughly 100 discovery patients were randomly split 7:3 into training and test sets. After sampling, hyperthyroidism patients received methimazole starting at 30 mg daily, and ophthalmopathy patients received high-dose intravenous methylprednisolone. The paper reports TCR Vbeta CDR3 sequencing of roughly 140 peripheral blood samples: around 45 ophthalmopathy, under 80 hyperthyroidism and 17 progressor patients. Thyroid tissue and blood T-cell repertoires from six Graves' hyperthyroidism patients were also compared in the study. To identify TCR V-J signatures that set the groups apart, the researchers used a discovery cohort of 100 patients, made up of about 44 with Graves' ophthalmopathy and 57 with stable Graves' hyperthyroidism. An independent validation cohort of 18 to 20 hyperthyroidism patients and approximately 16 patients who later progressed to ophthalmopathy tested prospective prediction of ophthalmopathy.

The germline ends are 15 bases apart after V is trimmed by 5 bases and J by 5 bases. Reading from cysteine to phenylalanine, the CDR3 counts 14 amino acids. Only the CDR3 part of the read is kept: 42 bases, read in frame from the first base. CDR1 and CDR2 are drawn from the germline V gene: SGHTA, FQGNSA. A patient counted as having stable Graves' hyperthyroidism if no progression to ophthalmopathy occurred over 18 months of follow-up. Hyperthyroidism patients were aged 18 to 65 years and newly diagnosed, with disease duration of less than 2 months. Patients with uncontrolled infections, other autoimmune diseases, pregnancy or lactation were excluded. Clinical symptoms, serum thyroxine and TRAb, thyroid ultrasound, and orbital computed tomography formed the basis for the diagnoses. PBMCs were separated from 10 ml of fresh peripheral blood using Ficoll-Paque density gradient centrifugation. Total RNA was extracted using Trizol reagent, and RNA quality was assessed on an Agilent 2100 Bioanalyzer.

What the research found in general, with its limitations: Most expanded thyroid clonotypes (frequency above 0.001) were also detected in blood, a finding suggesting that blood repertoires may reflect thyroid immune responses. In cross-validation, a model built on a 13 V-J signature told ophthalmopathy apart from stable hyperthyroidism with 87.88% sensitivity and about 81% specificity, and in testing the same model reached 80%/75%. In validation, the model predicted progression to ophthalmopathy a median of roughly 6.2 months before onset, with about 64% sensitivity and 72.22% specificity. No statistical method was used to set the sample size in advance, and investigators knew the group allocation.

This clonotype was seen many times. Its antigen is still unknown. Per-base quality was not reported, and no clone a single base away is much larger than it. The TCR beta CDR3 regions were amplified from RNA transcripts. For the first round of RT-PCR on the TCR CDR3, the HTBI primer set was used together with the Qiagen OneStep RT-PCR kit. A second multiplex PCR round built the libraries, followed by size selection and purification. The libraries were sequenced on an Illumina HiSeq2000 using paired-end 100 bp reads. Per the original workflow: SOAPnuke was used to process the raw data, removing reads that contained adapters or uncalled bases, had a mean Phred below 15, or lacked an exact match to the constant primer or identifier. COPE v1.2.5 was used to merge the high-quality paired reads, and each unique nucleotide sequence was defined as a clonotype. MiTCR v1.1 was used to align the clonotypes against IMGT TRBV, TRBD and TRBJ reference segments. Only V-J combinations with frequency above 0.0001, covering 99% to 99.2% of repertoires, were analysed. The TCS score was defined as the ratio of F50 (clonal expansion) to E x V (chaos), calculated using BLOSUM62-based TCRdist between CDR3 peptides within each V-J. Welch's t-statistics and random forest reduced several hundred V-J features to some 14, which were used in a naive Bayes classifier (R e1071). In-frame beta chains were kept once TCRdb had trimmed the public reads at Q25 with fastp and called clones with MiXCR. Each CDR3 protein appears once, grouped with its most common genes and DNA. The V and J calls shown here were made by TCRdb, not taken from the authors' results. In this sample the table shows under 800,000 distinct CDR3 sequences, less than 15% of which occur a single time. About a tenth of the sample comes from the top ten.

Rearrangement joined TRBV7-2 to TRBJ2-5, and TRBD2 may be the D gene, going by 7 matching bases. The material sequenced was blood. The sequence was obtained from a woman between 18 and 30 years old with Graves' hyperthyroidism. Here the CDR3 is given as CASSKGGARETQYF. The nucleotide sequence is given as TGTGCCAGCAGCAAAGGGGGGGCGCGGGAGACCCAGTACTTC.